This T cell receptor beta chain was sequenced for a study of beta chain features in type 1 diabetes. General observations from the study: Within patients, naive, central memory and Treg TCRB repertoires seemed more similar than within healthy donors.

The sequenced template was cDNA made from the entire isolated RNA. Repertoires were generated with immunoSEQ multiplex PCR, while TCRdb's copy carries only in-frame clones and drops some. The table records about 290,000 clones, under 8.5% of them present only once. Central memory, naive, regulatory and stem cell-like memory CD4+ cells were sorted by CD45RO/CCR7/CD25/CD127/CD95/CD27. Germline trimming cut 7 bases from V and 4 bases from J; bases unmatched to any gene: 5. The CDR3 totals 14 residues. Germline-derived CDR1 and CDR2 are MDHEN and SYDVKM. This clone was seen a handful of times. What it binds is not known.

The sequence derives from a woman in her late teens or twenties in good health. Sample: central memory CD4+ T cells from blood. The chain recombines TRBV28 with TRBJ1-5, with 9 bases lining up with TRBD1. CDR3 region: CASTRDRANQPQHF. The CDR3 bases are TGTGCCAGCACCCGGGACAGGGCGAATCAGCCCCAGCATTTT.